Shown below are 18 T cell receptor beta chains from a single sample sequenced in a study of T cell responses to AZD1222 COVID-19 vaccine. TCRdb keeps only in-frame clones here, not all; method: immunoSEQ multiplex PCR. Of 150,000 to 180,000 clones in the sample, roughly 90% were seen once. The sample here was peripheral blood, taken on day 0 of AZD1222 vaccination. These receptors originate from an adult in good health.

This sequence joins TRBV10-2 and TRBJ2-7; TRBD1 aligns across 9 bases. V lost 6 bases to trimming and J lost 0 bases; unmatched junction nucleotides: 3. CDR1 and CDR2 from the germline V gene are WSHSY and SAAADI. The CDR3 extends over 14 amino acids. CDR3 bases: TGCGCCAGCAGGGGACAGGGAGGCTCCTACGAGCAGTACTTC. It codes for CASRGQGGSYEQYF.

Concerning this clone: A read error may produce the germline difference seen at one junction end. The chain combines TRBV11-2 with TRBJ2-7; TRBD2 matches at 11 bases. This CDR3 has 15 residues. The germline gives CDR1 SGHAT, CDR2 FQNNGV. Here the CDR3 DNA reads TGTGCCAGCAGCTTTGTAGAAGCGGGACTAGCGGTCGTATCCTTC. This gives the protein CASSFVEAGLAVVSF. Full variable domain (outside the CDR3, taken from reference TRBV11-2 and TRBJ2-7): EAGVAQSPRYKIIEKRQSVAFWCNPISGHATLYWYQQILGQGPKLLIQFQNNGVVDDSQLPKDRFSAERLKGVDSTLKIQPAKLEDSAVYLCASSFVEAGLAVVSFGPGTRLTVT.

The CDR3, as DNA: TGTGCCAGCAGTAGCGAGGCGGAGGGGGCCAAAGGATATGGCTACACCTTC. It specifies CASSSEAEGAKGYGYTF. The chain couples TRBV28 to TRBJ1-2; 7 bases match TRBD1. The CDR3 loop spans 17 amino acids. Trimming took 5 bases from V and 5 from J; bases not matched to a gene: 17. From germline, CDR1 is MDHEN and CDR2 SYDVKM.

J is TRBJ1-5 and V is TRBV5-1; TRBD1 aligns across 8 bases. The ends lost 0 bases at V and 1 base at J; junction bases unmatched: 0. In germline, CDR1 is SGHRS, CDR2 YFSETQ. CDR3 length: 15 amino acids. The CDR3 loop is CASSLAGGSNQPQHF. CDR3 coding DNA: TGCGCCAGCAGCTTGGCAGGGGGCAGCAATCAGCCCCAGCATTTT.

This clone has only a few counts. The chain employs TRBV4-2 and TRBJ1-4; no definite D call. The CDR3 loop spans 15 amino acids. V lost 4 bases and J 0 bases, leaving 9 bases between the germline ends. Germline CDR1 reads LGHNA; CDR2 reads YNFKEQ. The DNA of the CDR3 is TGTGCCAGCAGCCCGCGTAGGGCAACTAATGAAAAACTGTTTTTT. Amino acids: CASSPRRATNEKLFF.

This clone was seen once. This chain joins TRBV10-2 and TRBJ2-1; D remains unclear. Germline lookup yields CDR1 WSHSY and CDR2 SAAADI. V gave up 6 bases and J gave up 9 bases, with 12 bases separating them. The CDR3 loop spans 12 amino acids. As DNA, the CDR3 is TGCGCCAGCAGCCGATCCCTGGGTGAGCAGTTCTTC. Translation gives CASSRSLGEQFF.

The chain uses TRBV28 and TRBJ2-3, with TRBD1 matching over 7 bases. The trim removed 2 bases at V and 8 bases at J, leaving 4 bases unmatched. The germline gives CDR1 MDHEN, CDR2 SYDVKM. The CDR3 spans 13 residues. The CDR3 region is CASSLRGGFTQYF. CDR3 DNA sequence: TGTGCCAGCAGTTTAAGAGGGGGCTTTACGCAGTATTTT.

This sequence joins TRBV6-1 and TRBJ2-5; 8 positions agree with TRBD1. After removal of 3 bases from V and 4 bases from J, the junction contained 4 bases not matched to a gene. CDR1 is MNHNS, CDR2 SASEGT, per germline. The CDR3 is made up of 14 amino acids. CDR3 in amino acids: CASSDGQGRETQYF. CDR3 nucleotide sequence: TGTGCCAGCAGTGATGGACAGGGACGAGAGACCCAGTACTTC.

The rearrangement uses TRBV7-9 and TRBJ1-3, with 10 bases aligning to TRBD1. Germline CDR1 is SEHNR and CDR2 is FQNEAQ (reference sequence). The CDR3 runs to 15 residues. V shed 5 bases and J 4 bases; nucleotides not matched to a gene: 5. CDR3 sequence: CASSVGQGLGNTIYF. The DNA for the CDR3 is TGTGCCAGCAGCGTGGGACAGGGGTTAGGAAACACCATATATTTT.

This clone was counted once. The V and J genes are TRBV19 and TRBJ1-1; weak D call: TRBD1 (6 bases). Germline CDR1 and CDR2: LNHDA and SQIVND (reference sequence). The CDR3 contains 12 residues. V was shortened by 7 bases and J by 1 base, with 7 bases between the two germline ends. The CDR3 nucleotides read TGTGCCAGTAAACAGGGGAACACTGAAGCTTTCTTT. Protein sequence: CASKQGNTEAFF.

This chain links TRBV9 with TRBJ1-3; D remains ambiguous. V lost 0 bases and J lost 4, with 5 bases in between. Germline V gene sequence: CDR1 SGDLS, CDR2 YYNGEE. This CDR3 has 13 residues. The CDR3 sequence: CASSVEVGNTIYF. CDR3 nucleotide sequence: TGTGCCAGCAGCGTAGAAGTGGGAAACACCATATATTTT.

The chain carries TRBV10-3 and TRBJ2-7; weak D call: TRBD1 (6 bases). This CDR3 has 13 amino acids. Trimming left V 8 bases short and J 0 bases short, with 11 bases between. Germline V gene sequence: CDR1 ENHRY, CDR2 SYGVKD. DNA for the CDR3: TGTGCCATCCGGCAGGGGAGCTCCTACGAGCAGTACTTC. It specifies CAIRQGSSYEQYF.

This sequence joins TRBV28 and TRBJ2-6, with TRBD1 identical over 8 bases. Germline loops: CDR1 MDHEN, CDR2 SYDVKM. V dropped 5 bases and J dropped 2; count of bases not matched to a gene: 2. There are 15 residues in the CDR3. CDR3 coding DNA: TGTGCCAGCAGTAGACAGGGGACTGGGGCCAACGTCCTGACTTTC. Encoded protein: CASSRQGTGANVLTF.

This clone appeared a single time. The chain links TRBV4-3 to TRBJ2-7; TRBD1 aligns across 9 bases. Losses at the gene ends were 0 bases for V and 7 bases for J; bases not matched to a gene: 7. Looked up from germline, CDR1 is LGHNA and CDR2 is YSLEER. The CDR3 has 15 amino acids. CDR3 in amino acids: CASSQEGGQGWEQYF. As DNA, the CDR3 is TGCGCCAGCAGCCAAGAGGGGGGACAGGGCTGGGAGCAGTACTTC.

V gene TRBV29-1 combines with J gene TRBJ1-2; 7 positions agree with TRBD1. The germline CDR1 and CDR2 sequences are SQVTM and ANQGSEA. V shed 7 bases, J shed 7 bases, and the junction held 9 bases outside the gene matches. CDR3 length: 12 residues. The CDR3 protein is CSADPGGAGYTF. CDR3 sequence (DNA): TGCAGCGCTGACCCAGGGGGAGCTGGCTACACCTTC.

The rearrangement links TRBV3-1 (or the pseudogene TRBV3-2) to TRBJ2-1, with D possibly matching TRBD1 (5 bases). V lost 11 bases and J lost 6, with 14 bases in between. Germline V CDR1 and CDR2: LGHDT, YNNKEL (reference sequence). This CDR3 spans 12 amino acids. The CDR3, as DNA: TGTGCCTGCGGACATAGGGGCAATGAGCAGTTCTTC. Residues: CACGHRGNEQFF.

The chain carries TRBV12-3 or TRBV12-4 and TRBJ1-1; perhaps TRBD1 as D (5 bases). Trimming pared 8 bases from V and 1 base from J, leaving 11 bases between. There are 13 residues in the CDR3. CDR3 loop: CASRLQENTEAFF. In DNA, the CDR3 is TGTGCCAGCCGATTACAGGAGAACACTGAAGCTTTCTTT.

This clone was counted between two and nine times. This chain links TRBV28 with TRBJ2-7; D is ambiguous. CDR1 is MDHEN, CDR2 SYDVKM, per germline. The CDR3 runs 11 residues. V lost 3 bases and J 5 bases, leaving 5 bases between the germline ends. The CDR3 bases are TGTGCCAGCAGTTTGAGAGACGAGCAGTACTTC. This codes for CASSLRDEQYF.